Below, 17 T cell receptor beta chains from the same sample are listed, as sequenced in a study of CD8 T cells in ankylosing spondylitis. Via MiXCR, TCRdb re-called the 5' RACE reads, giving one row per CDR3 protein. The sample lists over 100,000 distinct CDR3 sequences, about 6.5% seen once, with more than 9% in the top ten. Sequencing was done on a sample of blood, either unsorted or a sorted T cell fraction (not recorded which). These TCRs come from a male donor with ankylosing spondylitis or in good health (not recorded which).

This clonotype was observed many times. The rearrangement joins TRBV12-3 or TRBV12-4 to TRBJ1-2, with D perhaps matching TRBD1 (5 bases). The V end was cut by 6 bases, the J end by 4 bases, with 12 bases between. The CDR3 covers 13 residues. CDR3 residues: CASSSPGLYGYTF. The CDR3 bases are TGTGCCAGCAGCTCCCCGGGGCTCTATGGCTACACCTTC.

This clonotype was detected a few times. The chain is built from TRBV28 and TRBJ1-1, with TRBD1 as a possible D gene (6 bases). The CDR3 loop spans 14 amino acids. Looked up from germline, CDR1 is MDHEN and CDR2 is SYDVKM. V was clipped by 5 bases and J by 4 bases, with 14 bases between them. In DNA form, the CDR3 reads TGTGCCAGCAGTCCTACAGGGTTGGTCACTGAAGCTTTCTTT. It is translated as CASSPTGLVTEAFF.

There are many counts of this clonotype. The V and J genes are TRBV15 and TRBJ2-2, with a weak D call TRBD2 (6 bases). Germline V gene sequence: CDR1 LNHNV, CDR2 YYDKDF (reference sequence). This CDR3 is built from 16 residues. Trimming removed 5 bases from V and 7 bases from J, with 20 bases in between. CDR3 loop: CATSGFLGGHDGELFF. The CDR3 DNA is TGTGCCACCAGCGGGTTTCTCGGAGGGCATGACGGGGAGCTGTTTTTT.

In this sample, this clonotype turned up many times. Germline is not matched at one junction end, which may reflect a read error. The chain carries TRBV7-7 and TRBJ2-1; D is ambiguous. CDR3 length equals 15 residues. Germline V lookup: CDR1 SSHAT, CDR2 FNYEAQ (reference sequence). The CDR3 DNA reads as TGTGCTAGCAGCTTCACTCTAGGTTCCTACAATGAGCAGTTCTTC. It yields the protein CASSFTLGSYNEQFF.

This clonotype was picked up many times. This chain connects TRBV5-1 to TRBJ2-7, with 10 bases matching TRBD1. The germline CDR1 and CDR2 sequences are SGHRS and YFSETQ. The CDR3 is 16 amino acids. J lost 4 bases, V lost 0 bases, and 7 bases had no gene match. The DNA of the CDR3 is TGCGCCAGCAGCTTGGAACCGGGACAGGGGATTTACGAGCAGTACTTC. Encoded protein: CASSLEPGQGIYEQYF.

This clonotype was seen repeatedly, ten times or more. The chain links TRBV20-1 to TRBJ2-3, with D possibly TRBD2 on 5 matching bases. The germline V and J ends were trimmed by 6 bases and 4 bases, with 17 bases remaining between them. The CDR3 loop spans 14 amino acids. CDR1 and CDR2 from the germline V gene are DFQATT and SNEGSKA (reference sequence). CDR3 in amino acids: CSARGPRLADTQYF. The CDR3 DNA sequence: TGCAGTGCCCGAGGGCCTCGACTGGCAGATACGCAGTATTTT.

This clonotype was counted ten times or more. The chain couples TRBV7-9 to TRBJ2-3; possibly TRBD1 for D (5 bases). Between the trimmed V and J ends, which lost 5 bases and 2 bases, there was a span of 11 bases. The length of the CDR3 is 14 residues. Germline V gene lookup returns CDR1 SEHNR and CDR2 FQNEAQ (reference sequence). CDR3 loop: CASSELGHTDTQYF. CDR3 in DNA: TGTGCCAGCAGCGAGTTGGGGCACACAGATACGCAGTATTTT.

This clonotype was seen repeatedly, ten times or more. The V call is TRBV20-1, the J call TRBJ2-4; D gene uncertain. The germline V and J ends were trimmed by 0 bases and 0 bases, with 12 bases remaining between them. Germline V gene sequence: CDR1 DFQATT, CDR2 SNEGSKA (reference sequence). The CDR3 loop spans 16 amino acids. This CDR3 reads CSARDRNRLAKNIQYF. The CDR3 DNA reads TGCAGTGCTAGAGATCGGAACAGACTAGCCAAAAACATTCAGTACTTC.

This clonotype was picked up many times. This chain uses TRBV15 with TRBJ2-3; 11 bases are a match to TRBD1. Trimming at V came to 1 base and at J to 4 bases, leaving 7 bases not matched to a gene. CDR3 length: 17 amino acids. Per the germline V gene, CDR1 is LNHNV and CDR2 is YYDKDF (reference sequence). This chain's CDR3 is CATSRGQDRGLSDTQYF. The CDR3 nucleotides read TGTGCCACCAGCAGAGGACAGGACAGGGGGCTGTCAGATACGCAGTATTTT.

This clonotype was seen ten or more times. The V and J genes are TRBV4-1 and TRBJ2-7; D ambiguous. There are 14 residues in the CDR3. Germline CDR1 reads MGHRA; CDR2 reads YSYEKL. V was cut by 1 base and J by 2 bases, with 9 bases left in between. This chain's CDR3 is CASSQVISTYEQYF. In DNA form, the CDR3 reads TGCGCCAGCAGCCAAGTTATATCGACCTACGAGCAGTACTTC.

The chain carries TRBV18 and TRBJ1-6; D is uncertain. V was cut by 2 bases and J by 2 bases, with 7 bases left in between. Germline-derived CDR1 and CDR2 are KGHSH and LQKENI. This CDR3 contains 15 residues. CDR3 sequence reads: CASSPIGTYNSPLHF. The CDR3, as DNA: TGTGCCAGCTCACCAATCGGAACCTATAATTCACCCCTCCACTTT.

This clonotype was seen many times. The V and J genes are TRBV9 and TRBJ2-1; D is perhaps TRBD2 (7 bases). The V and J ends lost 4 bases and 4 bases respectively, with 18 bases between them. The CDR3 totals 16 residues. Looked up from germline, CDR1 is SGDLS and CDR2 is YYNGEE. The CDR3 loop is CASSPEAAGAYNEQFF. The CDR3 region has the DNA TGTGCCAGCAGCCCGGAAGCTGCGGGGGCATACAATGAGCAGTTCTTC.

This clonotype showed up many times. The CDR3, as DNA: TGTGCCAGCAGCAGAACCGGGACAGGGAACAACGAGCAGTACTTC. Its translation: CASSRTGTGNNEQYF. This chain uses TRBV5-4 with TRBJ2-7, with 9 bases identical to TRBD1. This CDR3 comprises 15 residues. V dropped 4 bases and J dropped 5; count of bases not matched to a gene: 10. Per germline, CDR1 SGHNT and CDR2 YYREEE (reference sequence).

This clonotype was picked up one time. This CDR3 is CSAGVPTEAFF. The CDR3 nucleotides read TGCAGTGCTGGGGTGCCCACTGAAGCTTTCTTT. The chain joins TRBV20-1 to TRBJ1-1; D call uncertain. Germline lookup yields CDR1 DFQATT and CDR2 SNEGSKA (reference sequence). The CDR3 length is 11 residues. V was shortened by 5 bases and J by 4 bases, with 8 bases between the two germline ends.

This clonotype was seen ten or more times. The chain combines TRBV7-6 with TRBJ2-5; no clear D. V gave up 6 bases and J gave up 0 bases, with 8 bases separating them. The CDR3 has 13 residues. The germline CDR1 and CDR2 sequences are SGHVS and FNYEAQ. This chain's CDR3 is CASSKADQETQYF. As DNA, the CDR3 is TGTGCCAGCAGTAAGGCAGACCAAGAGACCCAGTACTTC.

This clonotype was observed many times. CDR3 protein: CASSFGQQQFF. The CDR3 bases are TGCGCCAGCAGCTTTGGGCAGCAACAGTTCTTC. This rearrangement joins TRBV5-1 to TRBJ2-1; D remains ambiguous. V was shortened by 2 bases and J by 13 bases, with 10 bases between the two germline ends. Germline CDR1 reads SGHRS; CDR2 reads YFSETQ. The CDR3 length is 11 residues. Looking up the rest from reference TRBV5-1 and TRBJ2-1 gives the full variable domain: KAGVTQTPRYLIKTRGQQVTLSCSPISGHRSVSWYQQTPGQGLQFLFEYFSETQRNKGNFPGRFSGRQFSNSRSEMNVSTLELGDSALYLCASSFGQQQFFGPGTRLTVL.

This clonotype was observed at least ten times. The chain recombines TRBV5-1 with TRBJ2-4, with D uncertain. The CDR3 covers 14 residues. V dropped 3 bases and J dropped 7 bases, with 14 bases sitting between them. Looked up from germline, CDR1 is SGHRS and CDR2 is YFSETQ. The CDR3 loop is CASSSALTDNIQYF. The CDR3, as DNA: TGCGCCAGCAGCTCAGCGCTCACGGATAACATTCAGTACTTC.